This note documents a single T cell receptor (beta chain) sequence. Its specificity is not known. This specimen comes from a study of CD8+ T cells in alopecia areata. The treatment is: oral pan-JAK inhibitor, 5-10 mg twice daily. The CDR3 extends over 16 amino acids. Per germline, CDR1 LGHNA and CDR2 YSLEER. The germline V and J ends were trimmed by 1 base and 0 bases, with 10 bases remaining between them. Study results and caveats: It was observed that many expanded lesional clones persisted in scalp and blood during tofacitinib.

As the sequencing template, cDNA was produced by extracting RNA and reverse transcribing it. Sequenced by immunoSEQ multiplex PCR; TCRdb stores in-frame clones only, minus some. The table has 150,000 to 200,000 clones, 60% seen once. Sequenced material: CD4+ T cells sorted from blood, taken at week 24, from a patient treated with tofacitinib. The chain combines TRBV4-3 with TRBJ2-4; D is unresolved. The sequence derives from a human donor with alopecia areata. CDR3 loop: CASSQGVSQAKNIQYF. As DNA, the CDR3 is TGCGCCAGCAGCCAAGGCGTGAGTCAAGCCAAAAACATTCAGTACTTC.